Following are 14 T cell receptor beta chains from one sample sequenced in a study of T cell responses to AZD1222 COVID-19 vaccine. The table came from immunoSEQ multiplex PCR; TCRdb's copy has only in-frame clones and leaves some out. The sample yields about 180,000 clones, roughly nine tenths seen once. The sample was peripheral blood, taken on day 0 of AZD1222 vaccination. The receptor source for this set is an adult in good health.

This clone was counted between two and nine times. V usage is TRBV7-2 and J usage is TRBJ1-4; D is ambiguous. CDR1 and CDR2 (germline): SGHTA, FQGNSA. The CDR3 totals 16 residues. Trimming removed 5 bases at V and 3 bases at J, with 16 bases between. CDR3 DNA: TGTGCCAGCAGCAAACGGCCGCCTGCAGCTAATGAAAAACTGTTTTTT. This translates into CASSKRPPAANEKLFF.

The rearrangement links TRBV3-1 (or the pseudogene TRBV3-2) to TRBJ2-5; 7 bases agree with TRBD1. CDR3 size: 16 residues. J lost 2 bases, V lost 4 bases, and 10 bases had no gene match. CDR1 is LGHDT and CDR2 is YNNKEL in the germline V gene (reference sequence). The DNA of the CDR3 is TGTGCCAGCAGCCTCCCAGGGACAGAGTTTCAAGAGACCCAGTACTTC. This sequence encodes CASSLPGTEFQETQYF.

CDR3 in DNA: TGTGCCAGTAGAAAACAGGAACCTAACACCGGGGAGCTGTTTTTT. This codes for CASRKQEPNTGELFF. The chain links TRBV19 to TRBJ2-2, with a possible D match to TRBD1 (5 bases). Trimming stripped 6 bases from V and 2 bases from J, with 13 bases between. Germline assignment: CDR1 LNHDA and CDR2 SQIVND (reference sequence). The CDR3 totals 15 residues.

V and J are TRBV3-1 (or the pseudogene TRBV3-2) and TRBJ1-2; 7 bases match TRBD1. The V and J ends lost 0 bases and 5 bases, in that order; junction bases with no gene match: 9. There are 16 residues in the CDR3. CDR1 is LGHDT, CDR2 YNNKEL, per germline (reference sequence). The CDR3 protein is CASSQEGYRGMYGYTF. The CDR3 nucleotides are TGTGCCAGCAGCCAAGAGGGCTACAGGGGAATGTATGGCTACACCTTC.

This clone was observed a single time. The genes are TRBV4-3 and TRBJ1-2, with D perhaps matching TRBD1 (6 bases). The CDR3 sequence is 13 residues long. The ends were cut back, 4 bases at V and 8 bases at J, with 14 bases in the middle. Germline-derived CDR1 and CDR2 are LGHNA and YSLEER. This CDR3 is CASSRAGASGYTF. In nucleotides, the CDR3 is TGCGCCAGCAGCCGTGCAGGGGCTTCGGGCTACACCTTC.

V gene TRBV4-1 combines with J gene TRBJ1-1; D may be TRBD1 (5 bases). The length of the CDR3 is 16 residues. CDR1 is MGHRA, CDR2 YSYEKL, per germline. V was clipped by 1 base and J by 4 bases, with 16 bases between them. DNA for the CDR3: TGCGCCAGCAGCCAAGTCGCAGGGTTGAGTACCACTGAAGCTTTCTTT. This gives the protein CASSQVAGLSTTEAFF.

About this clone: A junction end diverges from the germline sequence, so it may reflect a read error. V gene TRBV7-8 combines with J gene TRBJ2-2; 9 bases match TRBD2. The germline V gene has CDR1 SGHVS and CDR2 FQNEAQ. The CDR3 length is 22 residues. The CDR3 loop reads CAISLLRLAGLAAGGVTGELFF. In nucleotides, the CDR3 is TGTGCCATCAGCCTCCTACGGCTCGCGGGACTAGCAGCGGGGGGAGTGACCGGGGAGCTGTTTTTT.

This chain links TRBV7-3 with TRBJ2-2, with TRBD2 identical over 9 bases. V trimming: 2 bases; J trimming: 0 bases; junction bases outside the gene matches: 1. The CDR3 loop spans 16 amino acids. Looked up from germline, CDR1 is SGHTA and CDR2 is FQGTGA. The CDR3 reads CASSLQRGANTGELFF. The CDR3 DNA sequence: TGTGCCAGCAGCTTACAGCGGGGGGCGAACACCGGGGAGCTGTTTTTT.

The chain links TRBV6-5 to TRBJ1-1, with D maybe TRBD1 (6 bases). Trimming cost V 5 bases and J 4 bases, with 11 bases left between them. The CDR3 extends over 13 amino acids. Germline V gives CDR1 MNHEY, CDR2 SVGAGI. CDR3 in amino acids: CASSKEGGTEAFF. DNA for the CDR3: TGTGCCAGCAGTAAGGAAGGGGGCACTGAAGCTTTCTTT.

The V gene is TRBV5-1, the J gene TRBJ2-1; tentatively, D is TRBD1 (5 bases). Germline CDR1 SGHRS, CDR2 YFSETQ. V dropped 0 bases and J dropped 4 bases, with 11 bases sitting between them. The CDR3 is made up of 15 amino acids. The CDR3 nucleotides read TGCGCCAGCAGCTTGGGGGAAAGGGGTTACAATGAGCAGTTCTTC. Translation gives CASSLGERGYNEQFF.

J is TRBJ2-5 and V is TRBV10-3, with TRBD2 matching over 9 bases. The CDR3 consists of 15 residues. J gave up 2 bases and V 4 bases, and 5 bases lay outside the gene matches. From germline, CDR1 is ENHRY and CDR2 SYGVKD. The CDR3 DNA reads TGTGCCATCAGTGGGAGCGGGGGGACTCAAGAGACCCAGTACTTC. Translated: CAISGSGGTQETQYF.

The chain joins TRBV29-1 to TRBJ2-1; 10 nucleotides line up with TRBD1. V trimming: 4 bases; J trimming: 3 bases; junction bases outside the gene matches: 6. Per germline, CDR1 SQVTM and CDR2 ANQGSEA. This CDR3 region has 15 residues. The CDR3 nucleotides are TGCAGCGTTGCCCCGGGACAGGGGTACTACAATGAGCAGTTCTTC. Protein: CSVAPGQGYYNEQFF.

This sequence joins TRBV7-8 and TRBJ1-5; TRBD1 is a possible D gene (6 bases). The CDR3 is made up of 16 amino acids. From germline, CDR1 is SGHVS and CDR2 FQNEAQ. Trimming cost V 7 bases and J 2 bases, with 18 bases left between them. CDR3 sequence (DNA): TGTGCCAGCACCCCCCTCGGGGGCGCGGGCAATCAGCCCCAGCATTTT. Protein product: CASTPLGGAGNQPQHF.

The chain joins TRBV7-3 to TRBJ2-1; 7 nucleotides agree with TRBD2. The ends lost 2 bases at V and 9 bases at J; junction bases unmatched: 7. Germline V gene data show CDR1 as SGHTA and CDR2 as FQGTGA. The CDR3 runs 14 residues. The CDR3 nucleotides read TGTGCCAGCAGCTTACTTTTTGGGGAGGGTGAGCAGTTCTTC. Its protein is CASSLLFGEGEQFF.